These 20 T cell receptor beta chains were sequenced from one sample in a study of CD8 T cells in Susac syndrome. RNA totalling about 0.45 to 1 ug underwent reverse transcription with random hexamers. TCRdb re-derived calls from the immunoSEQ multiplex PCR reads in MiXCR, one entry per CDR3 protein. The table records more than 150,000 distinct CDR3 sequences, approximately 94% of them present only once. The sequenced sample consisted of CD4+ T cells from PBMCs. All receptors derive from a human donor with Susac syndrome.

The chain recombines TRBV30 with TRBJ1-4, with D maybe TRBD1 (5 bases). The V gene's germline CDR1 is GTSNPN and CDR2 SVGIG (reference sequence). The germline V and J ends were trimmed by 4 bases and 6 bases, with 12 bases remaining between them. The CDR3 spans 13 residues. Here the CDR3 reads CAWTRTSDEKLFF. Here the CDR3 DNA reads TGTGCCTGGACTCGGACAAGTGATGAAAAACTGTTTTTT.

The rearrangement joins TRBV12-3 or TRBV12-4 to TRBJ2-1; 8 bases match TRBD2. J gave up 8 bases and V 3 bases, and 12 bases lay outside the gene matches. The CDR3 runs to 16 residues. CDR3 sequence reads: CASSLGTGTSIYEQFF. CDR3 DNA: TGTGCCAGCAGTTTGGGGACCGGGACTAGTATCTATGAGCAGTTCTTC.

The chain recombines TRBV5-6 with TRBJ1-4; D is unresolved. Trimming removed 0 bases at V and 6 bases at J, with 12 bases between. The V gene's germline CDR1 is SGHDT and CDR2 YYEEEE. There are 15 residues in the CDR3. The chain's CDR3 is CASSLVGVFDEKLFF. The CDR3 coding sequence is TGTGCCAGCAGCTTGGTCGGGGTGTTTGATGAAAAACTGTTTTTT. Combining the CDR3 with reference TRBV5-6 and TRBJ1-4 gives the whole variable domain DAGVTQSPTHLIKTRGQQVTLRCSPKSGHDTVSWYQQALGQGPQFIFQYYEEEERQRGNFPDRFSGHQFPNYSSELNVNALLLGDSALYLCASSLVGVFDEKLFFGSGTQLSVL.

The chain employs TRBV7-8 and TRBJ1-4, with 9 bases fitting TRBD1. The CDR3 loop spans 15 amino acids. CDR1 is SGHVS and CDR2 is FQNEAQ in the germline V gene. V shed 5 bases and J 7 bases; nucleotides not matched to a gene: 8. The CDR3 nucleotides read TGTGCCAGCAGCGCGCAAGGGACAGGGAGTGAAAAACTGTTTTTT. Amino acids: CASSAQGTGSEKLFF.

The CDR3 loop is CASSPQTPGANVLTF. CDR3 bases: TGTGCCAGCTCACCCCAAACCCCTGGGGCCAACGTCCTGACTTTC. This rearrangement joins TRBV18 to TRBJ2-6; D gene uncertain. The CDR3 runs to 15 residues. CDR1 is KGHSH and CDR2 is LQKENI in the germline V gene. V lost 3 bases and J lost 2, with 8 bases in between.

The V call is TRBV30, the J call TRBJ1-1, with TRBD1 as a possible D gene (5 bases). This CDR3 region has 13 residues. Germline-derived CDR1 and CDR2 are GTSNPN and SVGIG (reference sequence). V was trimmed by 4 bases and J by 3 bases, leaving 12 bases between them. The CDR3 loop is CAWNSGWDTEAFF. DNA of the CDR3: TGTGCCTGGAATTCAGGGTGGGACACTGAAGCTTTCTTT.

CDR3 nucleotide sequence: TGTGCCAGCAATCCCCCCGGACTAGCGGGGACAGATACGCAGTATTTT. This encodes CASNPPGLAGTDTQYF. The genes are TRBV6-2 or TRBV6-3 and TRBJ2-3; 12 nucleotides match TRBD2. Losses at the gene ends were 7 bases for V and 3 bases for J; bases not matched to a gene: 8. The CDR3 is 16 residues long. CDR1 and CDR2 (germline): MNHEY, SVGEGT.

The CDR3 region is CASRAGGGDSNQPQHF. As DNA, the CDR3 is TGTGCAAGTCGCGCAGGAGGCGGGGATAGCAATCAGCCCCAGCATTTT. J is TRBJ1-5 and V is TRBV12-2; the table calls TRBD1, which could not be checked here. TRBV12-2 is an annotated pseudogene. The CDR3 sequence is 16 residues long.

The J gene is TRBJ2-5, the V gene TRBV30; no reliable D call. The CDR3 length is 13 residues. With 3 bases removed from V and 3 bases from J, the gap between germline ends came to 11 bases. Germline CDR1 reads GTSNPN; CDR2 reads SVGIG (reference sequence). Here the CDR3 reads CAWSRTAKETQYF. The CDR3 nucleotides read TGTGCCTGGAGCAGGACGGCGAAAGAGACCCAGTACTTC.

The chain is built from TRBV7-9 and TRBJ2-5, with a weak D call TRBD1 (5 bases). The CDR3 has 15 residues. Germline lookup yields CDR1 SEHNR and CDR2 FQNEAQ (reference sequence). Between the trimmed V and J ends, which lost 1 base and 5 bases, there was a span of 14 bases. Here the CDR3 DNA reads TGTGCCAGCAGCTTAGATCAGGGATCGGTGGAGACCCAGTACTTC. It translates to CASSLDQGSVETQYF.

The genes are TRBV19 and TRBJ1-1; D is perhaps TRBD1 (6 bases). The CDR3 spans 15 residues. Trimming removed 0 bases from V and 4 bases from J, with 12 bases in between. The V gene's germline CDR1 is LNHDA and CDR2 SQIVND (reference sequence). Written as DNA, the CDR3 is TGTGCCAGTAGTATAGACAATGGAGGGGGCACTGAAGCTTTCTTT. Its translation: CASSIDNGGGTEAFF. Supplemented by reference TRBV19 and TRBJ1-1, the full variable domain reads DGGITQSPKYLFRKEGQNVTLSCEQNLNHDAMYWYRQDPGQGLRLIYYSQIVNDFQKGDIAEGYSVSREKKESFPLTVTSAQKNPTAFYLCASSIDNGGGTEAFFGQGTRLTVV.

The chain carries TRBV7-6 and TRBJ2-2; unclear D gene. This CDR3 region has 14 residues. Germline lookup yields CDR1 SGHVS and CDR2 FNYEAQ. V lost 3 bases, J lost 2 bases, and 7 bases lay in between. In DNA form, the CDR3 reads TGTGCCAGCAGCTTTAGAAGAAACACCGGGGAGCTGTTTTTT. This translates into CASSFRRNTGELFF.

For this clonotype: Mismatch with germline at one junction end may stem from a read error. The chain recombines TRBV27 with TRBJ2-6; D may match TRBD1 or TRBD2 (6 bases each). From germline, CDR1 is MNHEY and CDR2 SMNVEV (reference sequence). This CDR3 region has 15 residues. The CDR3 loop is CASSVPGAGANVLTF. The CDR3 region has the DNA TGTGCCAGCAGTGTACCGGGGGCTGGAGCCAACGTCCTGACTTTC.

This clonotype has more than one count but fewer than ten. V is TRBV6-2 or TRBV6-3 and J is TRBJ2-7; TRBD2 might be the D (6 bases). This CDR3 contains 15 residues. CDR1 is MNHEY, CDR2 SVGEGT, per germline. V lost 6 bases and J 4 bases, leaving 19 bases between the germline ends. This CDR3 is CASRRDFSPPYEQYF. In DNA, the CDR3 is TGTGCCAGCAGACGGGACTTCAGCCCTCCTTACGAGCAGTACTTC.

V is TRBV7-9 and J is TRBJ1-6; D gene ambiguous. The V gene's germline CDR1 is SEHNR and CDR2 FQNEAQ (reference sequence). The CDR3 runs 15 residues. V lost 3 bases and J 7 bases, leaving 13 bases between the germline ends. CDR3 in amino acids: CASSFSPRGNSPLHF. CDR3 DNA sequence: TGTGCCAGCAGCTTTTCCCCCCGGGGAAATTCACCCCTCCACTTT.

This clonotype was recorded once. One junction end disagrees with the germline gene, perhaps due to a read error. The V call is TRBV5-8, the J call TRBJ2-5; 8 nucleotides line up with TRBD1. The CDR3 covers 10 residues. Germline values: CDR1 SGHTS, CDR2 YDEGEE. The CDR3: CASIDRGSHF. The CDR3 nucleotides are TGTGCCAGCATAGACAGGGGATCCCACTTC.

Here the CDR3 reads CASSLPGLAGGYEQFF. Written as DNA, the CDR3 is TGTGCCAGTAGTCTCCCGGGACTAGCGGGGGGTTATGAGCAGTTCTTC. The chain is built from TRBV19 and TRBJ2-1; 15 bases map to TRBD2. Germline trimming cut 5 bases from V and 8 bases from J; bases unmatched to any gene: 7. The CDR3 length is 16 residues. The V gene's germline CDR1 is LNHDA and CDR2 SQIVND (reference sequence).

The V call is TRBV29-1, the J call TRBJ1-2; D might be TRBD1 (5 bases). Germline values: CDR1 SQVTM, CDR2 ANQGSEA. The CDR3 is 11 residues long. CDR3 region: CSPNGTYGYTF. For the CDR3, the DNA is TGCAGTCCTAACGGGACCTATGGCTACACCTTC.

The chain uses TRBV29-1 and TRBJ1-1; perhaps TRBD1 as D (5 bases). V shed 4 bases and J shed 5 bases, with 14 bases lying between them. This CDR3 contains 13 residues. Germline V gene data show CDR1 as SQVTM and CDR2 as ANQGSEA. The chain's CDR3 is CSVGGELRTEAFF. The CDR3 DNA reads TGCAGCGTTGGGGGGGAGTTAAGGACTGAAGCTTTCTTT.

This clonotype was seen only once. The chain combines TRBV5-4 with TRBJ2-5; 10 bases map to TRBD1. Unmatched junction bases numbered 8, after V lost 4 bases and J lost 5 bases. The CDR3 is made up of 15 amino acids. Germline V gene data show CDR1 as SGHNT and CDR2 as YYREEE (reference sequence). The CDR3: CASSPSTGGRETQYF. The CDR3 coding sequence is TGTGCCAGCAGCCCCTCGACAGGGGGCCGGGAGACCCAGTACTTC.